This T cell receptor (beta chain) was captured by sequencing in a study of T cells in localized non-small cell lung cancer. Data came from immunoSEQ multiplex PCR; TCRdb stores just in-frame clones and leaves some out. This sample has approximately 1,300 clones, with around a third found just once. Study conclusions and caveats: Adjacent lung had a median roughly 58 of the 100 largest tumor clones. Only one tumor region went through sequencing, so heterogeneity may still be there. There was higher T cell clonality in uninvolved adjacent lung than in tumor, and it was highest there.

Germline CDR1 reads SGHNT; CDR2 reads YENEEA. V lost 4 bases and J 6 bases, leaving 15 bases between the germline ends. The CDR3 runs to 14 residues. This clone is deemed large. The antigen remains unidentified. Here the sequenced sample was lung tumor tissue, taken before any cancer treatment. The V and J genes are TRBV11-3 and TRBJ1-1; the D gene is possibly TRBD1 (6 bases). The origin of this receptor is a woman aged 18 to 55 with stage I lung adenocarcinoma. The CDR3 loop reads CASSSEWGGAEAFF. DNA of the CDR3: TGTGCCAGCAGCTCCGAATGGGGGGGCGCTGAAGCTTTCTTT.